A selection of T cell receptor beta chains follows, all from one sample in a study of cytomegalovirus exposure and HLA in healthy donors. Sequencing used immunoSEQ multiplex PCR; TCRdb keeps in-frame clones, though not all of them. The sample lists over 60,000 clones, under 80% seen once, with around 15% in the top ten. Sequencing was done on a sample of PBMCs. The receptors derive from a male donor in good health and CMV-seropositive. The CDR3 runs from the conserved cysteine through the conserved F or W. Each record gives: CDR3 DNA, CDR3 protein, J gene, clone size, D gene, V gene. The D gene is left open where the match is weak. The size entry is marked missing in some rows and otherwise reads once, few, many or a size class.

TGTGCCAGTAGTATGACAGATCACGGGGAGCTGTTTTTT CASSMTDHGELFF TRBJ2-2 few - TRBV19
TGTGCCAGCGCCCCCGGTGGGGCCCTAGATACGCAGTATTTT CASAPGGALDTQYF TRBJ2-3 - - TRBV6-4
TGTGCCAGCAGCTCCACCGGGATTAAAGTAGCCAAAAACATTCAGTACTTC CASSSTGIKVAKNIQYF TRBJ2-4 - - TRBV7-9
TGTTCCAGCAGCTTACCCAAAAACAATGAGCAGTTCTTC CSSSLPKNNEQFF TRBJ2-1 once - TRBV7-9
TGTGCCAGTAGTATAAGGGACAGTTATTCACCCCTCCACTTT CASSIRDSYSPLHF TRBJ1-6 - TRBD1 TRBV19
TGTGCCAGCAGTAAACAGGGGATGGAGACCCAGTACTTC CASSKQGMETQYF TRBJ2-5 - TRBD1 TRBV6-1
TGTGCCTGGAGTGGACCTTATAGCGGTGGTGTATATACGCAGTATTTT CAWSGPYSGGVYTQYF TRBJ2-3 - - TRBV30
TGTGCCAGCAGCTTGGGGGGCGGGGACACAGATACGCAGTATTTT CASSLGGGDTDTQYF TRBJ2-3 - - TRBV5-4
TGTGCTAGTGGTTCGGGCAGGGGTTTAACAGATACGCAGTATTTT CASGSGRGLTDTQYF TRBJ2-3 - - TRBV12-5
TGTGCCATCAGTGACCCTAGCGGGATCGGCGAGCAGTACTTC CAISDPSGIGEQYF TRBJ2-7 - TRBD2 TRBV10-3
TGTGCCAGCAGCTACAGTAACAATGAGCAGTTCTTC CASSYSNNEQFF TRBJ2-1 - - TRBV11-2
TGTGCCAGCAGCGTCCTAGCCGGGACAGCCCTTTACAATGAGCAGCTCTTC CASSVLAGTALYNEQLF TRBJ2-1 - TRBD1 TRBV7-6
TGTGCCACCGCACCAGGGGGAGCAGATACGCAGTATTTT CATAPGGADTQYF TRBJ2-3 - TRBD1 TRBV19
TGCGCCAGCAGCTTTCGGTCCGGGGGGGGTCCCTACGAGCAGTACTTC CASSFRSGGGPYEQYF TRBJ2-7 few TRBD2 TRBV5-1
TGTGCCAGCAGCCTCACAAACACTGAAGCTTTCTTT CASSLTNTEAFF TRBJ1-1 - - TRBV14
TGTGCCAGCAGTTACTCGGGACAGACCTACGAGCAGTACTTC CASSYSGQTYEQYF TRBJ2-7 - TRBD1 TRBV6-5
TGTGCCAGCAGCTTAGTCGGGCAGGGATATTTTCAGCCCCAGCATTTT CASSLVGQGYFQPQHF TRBJ1-5 - - TRBV7-8
TGTGCCAGTAGTCCGTCCGGGACAGGGACCTATGGCTACACCTTC CASSPSGTGTYGYTF TRBJ1-2 - TRBD1 TRBV19
TGTGCCAGCAGCACCACGCGTCCCCATGAGCAGTTCTTC CASSTTRPHEQFF TRBJ2-1 few - TRBV11-2
TGCGCCAGCAGAGACCAGACAGGGTCTAGCTATGGCTACACCTTC CASRDQTGSSYGYTF TRBJ1-2 - TRBD1 TRBV5-1
TGTGCCAGCAGTTTACGAGCGGGAGGGGATACGCAGTATTTT CASSLRAGGDTQYF TRBJ2-3 - TRBD2 TRBV27
TGTGCCAGCAGTTTATCACGATCGGGACACCCCAGTCCGGGGGGCTACACCTTC CASSLSRSGHPSPGGYTF TRBJ1-2 - - TRBV27
TGTGCCAGCAGTGACCTCACTAGGACAGGAGATTCACCCCTCCACTTT CASSDLTRTGDSPLHF TRBJ1-6 - TRBD1 TRBV25-1